This T cell receptor (beta chain) was recovered during a study of long-term antiretroviral therapy in people with HIV. Version v3.0 of the immunoSEQ assay was performed at survey level. Repertoires were generated with immunoSEQ multiplex PCR, while TCRdb's copy carries only in-frame clones and drops some. The profile covers 25,000 to 35,000 clones, with roughly three quarters appearing a single time and 8% to 10% taken by the ten largest. This CDR3 contains 15 residues. CDR1 is SSHAT, CDR2 FNYEAQ, per germline (reference sequence). V lost 1 base to trimming and J lost 3 bases; unmatched junction nucleotides: 3.

The sequence came from a woman aged 45-65 years with HIV. The source was unsorted PBMCs, collected 3.1 years after starting antiretroviral therapy. The genes are TRBV7-7 and TRBJ2-7, with 10 bases fitting TRBD2. The CDR3 loop is CASSLGTSGVYEQYF. DNA for the CDR3: TGTGCCAGCAGCTTAGGGACTAGCGGAGTCTACGAGCAGTACTTC.